This TCR beta chain derives from a study of shared clonotypes between healthy human individuals. For the study at large: Donors had three CD4 naive, three CD4 memory, two CD8 naive and one CD8 memory plate apiece.

Generated by immunoSEQ multiplex PCR, the TCRdb table keeps only in-frame clones and is missing some. The data contain over 1.4 million clones, more than 95% of them seen just once; the ten biggest clones take up 1% to 1.5%. The receptor was derived from a man aged 30-40 years in good health. The sequencing sample was made of naive CD4+ T cells sorted from blood. As to subset: CD45RA+ positively selected.

In DNA, the CDR3 is TGTGCCAGCAGTGGACAGGGATGGGACTATGGCTACACCTTC. Translating gives CASSGQGWDYGYTF. V is TRBV6-1 and J is TRBJ1-2, with 7 bases identical to TRBD1. Trimming at V came to 4 bases and at J to 3 bases, leaving 5 bases not matched to a gene. The germline V gene encodes CDR1 MNHNS and CDR2 SASEGT. The CDR3 is 14 residues long.